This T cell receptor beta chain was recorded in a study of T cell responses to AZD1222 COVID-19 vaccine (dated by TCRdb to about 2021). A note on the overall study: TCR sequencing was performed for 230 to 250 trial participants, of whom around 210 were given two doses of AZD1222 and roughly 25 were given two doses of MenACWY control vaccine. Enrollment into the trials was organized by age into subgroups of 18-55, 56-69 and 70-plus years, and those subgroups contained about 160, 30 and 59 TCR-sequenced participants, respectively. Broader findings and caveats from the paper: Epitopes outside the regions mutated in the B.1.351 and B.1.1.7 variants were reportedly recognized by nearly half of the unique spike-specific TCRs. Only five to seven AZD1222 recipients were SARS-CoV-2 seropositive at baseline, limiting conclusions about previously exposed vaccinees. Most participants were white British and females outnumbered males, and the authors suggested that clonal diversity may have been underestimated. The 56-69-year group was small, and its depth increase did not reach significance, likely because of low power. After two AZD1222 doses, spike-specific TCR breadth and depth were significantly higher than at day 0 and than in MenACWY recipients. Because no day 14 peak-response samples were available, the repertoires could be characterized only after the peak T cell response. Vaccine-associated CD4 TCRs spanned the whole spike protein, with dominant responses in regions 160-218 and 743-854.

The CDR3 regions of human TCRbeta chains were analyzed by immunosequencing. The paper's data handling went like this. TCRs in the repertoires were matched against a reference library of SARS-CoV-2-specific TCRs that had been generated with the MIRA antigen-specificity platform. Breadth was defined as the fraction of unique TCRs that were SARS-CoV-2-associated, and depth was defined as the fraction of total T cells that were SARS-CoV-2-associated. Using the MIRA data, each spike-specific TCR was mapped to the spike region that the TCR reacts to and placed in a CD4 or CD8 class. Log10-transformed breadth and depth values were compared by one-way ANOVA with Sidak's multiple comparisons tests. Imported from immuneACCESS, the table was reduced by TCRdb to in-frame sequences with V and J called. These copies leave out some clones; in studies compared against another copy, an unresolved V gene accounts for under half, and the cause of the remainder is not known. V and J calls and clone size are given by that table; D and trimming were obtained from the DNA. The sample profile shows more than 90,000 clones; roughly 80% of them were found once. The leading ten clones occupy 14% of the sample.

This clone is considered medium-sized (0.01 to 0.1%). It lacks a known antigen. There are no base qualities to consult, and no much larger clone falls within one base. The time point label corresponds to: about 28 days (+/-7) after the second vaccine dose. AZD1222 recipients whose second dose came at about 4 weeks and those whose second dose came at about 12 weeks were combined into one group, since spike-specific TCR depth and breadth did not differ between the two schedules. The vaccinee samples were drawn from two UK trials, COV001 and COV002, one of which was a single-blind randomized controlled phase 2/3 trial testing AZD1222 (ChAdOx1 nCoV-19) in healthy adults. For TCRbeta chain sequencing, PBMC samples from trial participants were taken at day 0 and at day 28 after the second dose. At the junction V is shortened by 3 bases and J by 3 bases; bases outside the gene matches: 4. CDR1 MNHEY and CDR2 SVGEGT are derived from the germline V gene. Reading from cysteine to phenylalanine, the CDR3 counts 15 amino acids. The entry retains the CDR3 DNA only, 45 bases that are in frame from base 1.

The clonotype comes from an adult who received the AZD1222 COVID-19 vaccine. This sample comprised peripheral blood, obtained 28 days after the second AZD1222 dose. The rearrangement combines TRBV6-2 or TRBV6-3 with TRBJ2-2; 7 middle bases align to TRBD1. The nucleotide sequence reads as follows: TGTGCCAGCAGTTATCCGGGACAGCACACCGGGGAGCTGTTTTTT. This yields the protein CASSYPGQHTGELFF.